The next 6 T cell receptor beta chains were all read from a single sample in a study of response to subunit inactivated influenza vaccine. TCRdb called the RT-PCR reads again in MiXCR, with one record for every CDR3 protein. The sample yields approximately 230,000 distinct CDR3 sequences, 12% seen once. The source material was non-naive T cells sorted from PBMCs, sampled less than 15 days before vaccination. The origin of the receptors is a man in his forties or fifties who received an inactivated influenza vaccine.

The chain couples TRBV6-4 to TRBJ2-6; 8 nucleotides agree with TRBD2. Germline V lookup: CDR1 MRHNA, CDR2 SNTAGT. The ends lost 0 bases at V and 2 bases at J; junction bases unmatched: 6. The CDR3 is made up of 18 amino acids. CDR3 nucleotides: TGTGCCAGCAGTGACTCGGTTGGGCGGGGGGCTGGGGCCAACGTCCTGACTTTC. This gives the protein CASSDSVGRGAGANVLTF.

Note on this clonotype: This may be a read error, as it is one base from a much larger clone. This chain uses TRBV12-3 or TRBV12-4 with TRBJ2-7; possibly TRBD2 for D (5 bases). This CDR3 is 13 amino acids long. The CDR3 spells CAGQAASSYERYF. The CDR3 DNA is TGTGCCGGGCAAGCGGCGAGCTCCTACGAGCGGTACTTC.

V and J are TRBV27 and TRBJ2-2; TRBD2 is a possible D gene (5 bases). CDR1 MNHEY and CDR2 SMNVEV come from the germline V gene (reference sequence). The CDR3 loop spans 16 amino acids. With 2 bases removed from V and 6 bases from J, the gap between germline ends came to 16 bases. The CDR3 sequence: CASSLDPGLVPGELFF. In DNA, the CDR3 is TGTGCCAGCAGTTTAGACCCCGGACTCGTACCCGGGGAGCTGTTTTTT.

This clonotype was seen at least ten times. The chain has TRBV28 and TRBJ2-1, with TRBD2 matching over 8 bases. Germline V gene data show CDR1 as MDHEN and CDR2 as SYDVKM. This CDR3 contains 15 residues. Germline trimming cut 9 bases from V and 6 bases from J; bases unmatched to any gene: 13. The CDR3 region is CASGFREGLSNEQFF. CDR3 bases: TGTGCCAGTGGGTTCCGGGAGGGTCTTAGCAATGAGCAGTTCTTC.

The chain recombines TRBV27 with TRBJ2-1; D is perhaps TRBD1 (6 bases). The V and J ends lost 6 bases and 3 bases respectively, with 18 bases between them. The CDR3 contains 16 residues. The germline V gene has CDR1 MNHEY and CDR2 SMNVEV (reference sequence). The CDR3 loop reads CASSGIQGSLYNEQFF. CDR3 in DNA: TGTGCCAGCAGCGGAATACAGGGCTCCCTCTACAATGAGCAGTTCTTC.

This clonotype was observed many times. The chain combines TRBV6-2 or TRBV6-3 with TRBJ2-5, with TRBD2 identical over 11 bases. Trimming cost V 4 bases and J 3 bases; bases outside gene matches: 10. Germline CDR1 is MNHEY and CDR2 is SVGEGT. CDR3 length equals 17 residues. CDR3 nucleotides: TGTGCCAGCAGTTCTGCGACTAGCGGGGACAGAAAAGAGACCCAGTACTTC. Translation: CASSSATSGDRKETQYF.